This record concerns one TCR beta chain sequence. This sample is part of a study of T cell clonotyping in hematopoietic cell transplantation. Germline V lookup: CDR1 WSHSY, CDR2 SAAADI. The CDR3 is 14 amino acids. Trimming pared 3 bases from V and 1 base from J, leaving 10 bases between. The assay was immunoSEQ multiplex PCR, and TCRdb's table has in-frame clones only and misses some. In the table there are fewer than 5,000 clones, around 96% of which are singletons. Source: PBMCs, taken 100 days after allogeneic stem cell transplant. The chain links TRBV10-2 to TRBJ2-7; D is unresolved. The receptor's source is a male patient between 40 and 50 years old who had an allogeneic stem cell transplant from a related donor, so the T cells may come from the graft donor. Some clones in this sample may be carry-over from other donors' samples. The CDR3 protein is CASSEHPKSYEQYF. The CDR3 bases are TGCGCCAGCAGTGAACATCCCAAATCCTACGAGCAGTACTTC.